These T cell receptor beta chains were read from a single sample in a study of blood T cell repertoires in COVID-19. Only in-frame clones appear in the TCRdb table, and some are missing; sequencing was by immunoSEQ multiplex PCR. Of nearly 250,000 clones listed, approximately 80% are singletons. The sequencing sample was made of peripheral blood. The receptors shown here come from a woman aged 80 or over with acute or convalescent COVID-19. Both conserved end residues are part of each CDR3. D genes are given only for firm matches. Size values are once, few and many counts, or a class for expanded clones, and some rows have none.

clone size	D gene	V gene	J gene	CDR3 DNA	CDR3 protein
NA	NA	TRBV6-6	TRBJ1-1	TGTGCCAGCAGTTTGGGGCTGGTCACTGAAGCTTTCTTT	CASSLGLVTEAFF
NA	NA	TRBV4-2	TRBJ2-2	TGTGCCAGCAGCCGAACTAGCGGGGAGCTGTTTTTT	CASSRTSGELFF
NA	NA	TRBV3-1/TRBV3-2	TRBJ1-2	TGTGCCAGCAGCCCACGGGACATTTATGGCTACACCTTC	CASSPRDIYGYTF
NA	TRBD1	TRBV5-1	TRBJ2-7	TGCGCCAGCAGCCAGACAGGGCTAATTTCCTACGAGCAGTACTTC	CASSQTGLISYEQYF
few	TRBD1	TRBV29-1	TRBJ1-1	TGCAGCGTTGATGGGGACAGAATCTTGAACACTGAAGCTTTCTTT	CSVDGDRILNTEAFF
NA	TRBD2	TRBV10-2	TRBJ2-2	TGCGCCAGCAGGGGGACTAGCGGGGGGGCCAAGAACACCGGGGAGCTGTTTTTT	CASRGTSGGAKNTGELFF
NA	TRBD2	TRBV7-9	TRBJ2-1	TGTGCCAGCAGCGCACCGGGGACTAGCGACTACAATGAGCAGTTCTTC	CASSAPGTSDYNEQFF
NA	TRBD1	TRBV6-5	TRBJ1-6	TGTGCCACCACTCAGGACAGGGGAGGTTCACCCCTCCACTTT	CATTQDRGGSPLHF
once	NA	TRBV2	TRBJ2-5	TGTGCCAGCAGTGACAGGTTACAAGAGACCCAGTACTTC	CASSDRLQETQYF
NA	NA	TRBV28	TRBJ1-5	TGTGCCAGCAGTCCGGGACACAATAGCAATCAGCCCCAGCATTTT	CASSPGHNSNQPQHF
NA	TRBD1	TRBV6-5	TRBJ1-2	TGTGCCAGCAGTTACCTACAGGGGAGCTATGGCTACACCTTC	CASSYLQGSYGYTF
NA	NA	TRBV5-6	TRBJ1-4	TGTGCCAGCAGCTTGGACAGGGCTGGTAATGAAAAACTGTTTTTT	CASSLDRAGNEKLFF
NA	NA	TRBV5-1	TRBJ2-1	TGCGCCAGCAGCTTGACCTTCGCTCGCGATTACAATGAGCAGTTCTTC	CASSLTFARDYNEQFF
NA	NA	TRBV20-1	TRBJ1-2	TGCAGTGCTAGTGGGGGTAGGGGCAAGTATGGCTACACCTTC	CSASGGRGKYGYTF
NA	TRBD1	TRBV24-1	TRBJ1-2	TGTGCCACCAGTCCCGGGACAGGGGGTGAAGGTGGCTACACCTTC	CATSPGTGGEGGYTF
NA	TRBD1	TRBV5-6	TRBJ2-3	TGTGCCAGCAGCCTGGACAGGACCCCCACCACAGATACGCAGTATTTT	CASSLDRTPTTDTQYF
NA	TRBD1	TRBV18	TRBJ2-4	TGTGCCAGCTCACCGGGGACAGGGGAAAACATTCAGTACTTC	CASSPGTGENIQYF
NA	NA	TRBV28	TRBJ1-5	TGTGCCAGCAGTTTAGGGCAGGGTATTAATCAGCCCCAGCATTTT	CASSLGQGINQPQHF
NA	NA	TRBV7-9	TRBJ1-5	TGTGCCAGCAGCTTAGGACAGAGCACTTATAGCAATCAGCCCCAGCATTTT	CASSLGQSTYSNQPQHF
few	TRBD1	TRBV5-1	TRBJ1-2	TGCGCCAGCAGCTGGGGGACAGGGGGCGATGGCTACACCTTC	CASSWGTGGDGYTF
NA	TRBD1	TRBV5-1	TRBJ2-2	TGCGCCAGCAGCATCGGGACAGGCCCCGGGGAGCTGTTTTTT	CASSIGTGPGELFF
few	NA	TRBV30	TRBJ1-2	TGTGCCTGGAGTAAAAGTTTGTGGGGGGAGCGAGCAATTGGCTACACCTTC	CAWSKSLWGERAIGYTF
NA	TRBD1	TRBV24-1	TRBJ2-3	TGTGCCACCAGTGATCCACAGGGGATGGGCACAGATACGCAGTATTTT	CATSDPQGMGTDTQYF
NA	NA	TRBV7-9	TRBJ1-3	TGTGCCAACACAGCGTTGGGAAACACCATATATTTT	CANTALGNTIYF
NA	TRBD2	TRBV2	TRBJ2-3	TGTGCCAGCTTAGGGGCGGGTGGACTAGCGGTCACAGATACGCAGTATTTT	CASLGAGGLAVTDTQYF
NA	TRBD1	TRBV11-3	TRBJ2-2	TGTGCCAGCAGCCCAAGGACAGGCCCGAACACCGGGGAGCTGTTTTTT	CASSPRTGPNTGELFF
once	TRBD2	TRBV5-1	TRBJ2-4	TGCGCCAGCAGCTCTCTAGCGGGCGCCAAAAACATTCAGTACTTC	CASSSLAGAKNIQYF
NA	TRBD1	TRBV5-4	TRBJ2-7	TGTGCCAGCAGCGGGGACAGTGGCCTAAACGAGCAGTACTTC	CASSGDSGLNEQYF
NA	NA	TRBV27	TRBJ1-1	TGTGCCAGCAGTTCGCACAGTGCTATGAACACTGAAGCTTTCTTT	CASSSHSAMNTEAFF
NA	NA	TRBV3-1/TRBV3-2	TRBJ2-5	TGTGCCAGCAGCCAAGCCGTCAGCGGGGAGACCCAGTACTTC	CASSQAVSGETQYF
NA	TRBD1	TRBV7-9	TRBJ2-7	TGTGCCAGCAGCTCACCACAGGGGTACGAGCAGTACTTC	CASSSPQGYEQYF
NA	TRBD2	TRBV7-2	TRBJ2-4	TGTGCCAGCAGCTTCGGGACTAGCGGGGGGGCCGCCAAAAACATTCAGTACTTC	CASSFGTSGGAAKNIQYF
NA	NA	TRBV9	TRBJ2-1	TGTGCCAGCAGCCCAATTGACAGGCGCAATGAGCAGTTCTTC	CASSPIDRRNEQFF
NA	TRBD2	TRBV19	TRBJ2-2	TGTGCCAGTCGACTAGCGGAATTCACCGGGGAGCTGTTTTTT	CASRLAEFTGELFF
NA	NA	TRBV6-5	TRBJ2-1	TGTGCCAGCAGCGGGAGTTACTCCTACAATGAGCAGTTCTTC	CASSGSYSYNEQFF
NA	TRBD1	TRBV28	TRBJ1-2	TGTGCCAGCAGTTTCCCGGGGGACAGCACGACGGGGTATGGCTACACCTTC	CASSFPGDSTTGYGYTF
NA	TRBD2	TRBV18	TRBJ2-7	TGTGCCAGCTCACTTAGCGGGGGCTCCTACGAGCAGTACTTC	CASSLSGGSYEQYF
NA	NA	TRBV18	TRBJ2-7	TGTGCCAGCTCACCACCTCGCGAGGGATACACTAGCTACGAGCAGTACTTC	CASSPPREGYTSYEQYF
NA	NA	TRBV11-1	TRBJ2-7	TGTGCCAGCAGCCTCCCAGGGCACTCCTACGAGCAGTACTTC	CASSLPGHSYEQYF
NA	NA	TRBV5-1	TRBJ2-7	TGCGCCAGCAGCTTACTCAGGGGCTACGAGCAGTACTTC	CASSLLRGYEQYF
NA	NA	TRBV6-2/TRBV6-3	TRBJ1-6	TGTGCCAGCAGTTACCCGCTGGCCGGGAGCTCCTATAATTCACCCCTCCACTTT	CASSYPLAGSSYNSPLHF
NA	TRBD2	TRBV7-8	TRBJ2-1	TGTGCCAGCAGCTTAATGGGGCTAGCGGGAGGTCGGAATGAGCAGTTCTTC	CASSLMGLAGGRNEQFF
NA	NA	TRBV3-1/TRBV3-2	TRBJ1-2	TGTGCCAGCAGCCCCTTGGCGGTGCGCGATTATGGCTACACCTTC	CASSPLAVRDYGYTF
NA	NA	TRBV30	TRBJ1-1	TGTGCCTGGAGTATTCTGGGGGGCACTGAAGCTTTCTTT	CAWSILGGTEAFF
NA	NA	TRBV9	TRBJ2-7	TGTGCCAGCAGCGCGGGGACTGGTGGAACCTACGAGCAGTACTTC	CASSAGTGGTYEQYF
NA	NA	TRBV12-1	TRBJ2-7	TGTGCCAACAGATTTACAGGGGCCCCGGTAGGAGAGCAGTACTTC	CANRFTGAPVGEQYF
NA	NA	TRBV18	TRBJ1-4	TGTGCCAGCTCACCAACAGGGCCTAATGAAAAACTGTTTTTT	CASSPTGPNEKLFF
once	TRBD1	TRBV9	TRBJ2-2	TGTGCCAGCAGCGTAGGCAGGGGGACCGGGGAGCTGTTTTTT	CASSVGRGTGELFF
once	NA	TRBV27	TRBJ1-5	TGTGCCAGCAGCGCCCCGGGTCAGCCCCAGCATTTT	CASSAPGQPQHF
NA	NA	TRBV7-2	TRBJ1-1	TGTGCCAGCAGCTTACTACGGAACACTGAAGCTTTCTTT	CASSLLRNTEAFF
NA	NA	TRBV6-5	TRBJ1-5	TGTGCCAGCAAACAGGGAGAGTATAGCAATCAGCCCCAGCATTTT	CASKQGEYSNQPQHF
NA	NA	TRBV28	TRBJ1-5	TGTGCCAGCAGTTTAACCCGGGGGGGCAATCAGCCCCAGCATTTT	CASSLTRGGNQPQHF
NA	TRBD2	TRBV11-2	TRBJ2-3	TGTGCCAGCAGTTTCGGGACTAGCCGGGCAGATACGCAGTATTTT	CASSFGTSRADTQYF
NA	NA	TRBV15	TRBJ1-1	TGTGCCACCAGCAGACCAGGGGTTTCCCTGCGGGCTTTCTTT	CATSRPGVSLRAFF
NA	NA	TRBV6-5	TRBJ1-1	TGTGCCACCGGGGGGCGGACTGAAGCTTTCTTT	CATGGRTEAFF
NA	TRBD1	TRBV5-1	TRBJ2-3	TGCGCCAGCAGCCTCCTTGATACAGGGGGCATGGATACGCAGTATTTT	CASSLLDTGGMDTQYF
NA	NA	TRBV18	TRBJ1-4	TGTGCCAGCTCACCTTTACGGACAGATAATGAAAAACTGTTTTTT	CASSPLRTDNEKLFF
NA	TRBD1	TRBV5-6	TRBJ1-5	TGTGCCAGCACCATATGGGACAGGGGGGGTAGCAATCAGCCCCAGCATTTT	CASTIWDRGGSNQPQHF
NA	TRBD2	TRBV9	TRBJ2-7	TGTGCCAGCAGCCCGAGTAGCGGCGGGGGATCCTACGAGCAGTACTTC	CASSPSSGGGSYEQYF